This T cell receptor beta chain was captured by sequencing in a study of long-term antiretroviral therapy in people with HIV. The authors ran the immunoSEQ assay, v3.0, at survey level. Sequencing was performed with immunoSEQ multiplex PCR; in TCRdb, only in-frame clones are kept and a portion is missing. The sample includes about 17,000 clones, about 91% of them seen just once. Study observations and caveats: Blood collection from the mid-2000s to the late 2010s possibly occurred under older ART regimens. With ART, diversity went up but was still lower than in transplant donor controls.

Trimming cost V 9 bases and J 3 bases; bases outside gene matches: 12. This CDR3 is built from 16 residues. Germline V gene lookup returns CDR1 SNHLY and CDR2 FYNNEI. Of note for this clone: Its specificity is not known.

Sequenced material: unsorted PBMCs, taken 0.3 years after starting antiretroviral therapy. The clonotype was recovered from a man aged 60-69 years with HIV. The gene calls are TRBV2 and TRBJ2-1, with 9 bases identical to TRBD2. The CDR3 DNA reads as TGTGCCAGTCATTTTGTGACTAGCGGAGACTACAATGAGCAGTTCTTC. Its translation is CASHFVTSGDYNEQFF.